These 30 T cell receptor beta chains share one sample of origin, sequenced in a study of blood T cells in healthy people across ages. Together with a sample-barcoded 5' primer, a J-beta primer mix was included in a second PCR lasting about 7 to 12 cycles. TCRdb fed the 5' RACE reads into MiXCR, producing one record per CDR3 protein. Among more than 650,000 distinct CDR3 sequences listed, about a quarter were seen once. The data also belong to a second study, concerning T cells of mothers and their children.

The sequencing sample was made of blood. The receptor set was obtained from a boy aged 5-17 years in good health.

This clonotype was seen a single time. The rearrangement uses TRBV12-3 or TRBV12-4 and TRBJ2-5, with TRBD2 identical over 14 bases. The CDR3 covers 15 residues. V lost 5 bases, J lost 7 bases, and 6 bases stayed unmatched. CDR3 DNA sequence: TGTGCCAGCAGTCGGGGACTAGCGGGGGAGGGGACCCAGTACTTC. It yields the protein CASSRGLAGEGTQYF.

This clonotype was counted a single time. The chain is built from TRBV20-1 and TRBJ1-2; TRBD1 aligns across 7 bases. CDR1 and CDR2 (germline): DFQATT, SNEGSKA (reference sequence). The CDR3 extends over 14 amino acids. V lost 6 bases to trimming and J lost 0 bases; unmatched junction nucleotides: 7. The CDR3 nucleotides are TGCAGTGCGCCGGACAGGACTACTAACTATGGCTACACCTTC. Translated, it gives CSAPDRTTNYGYTF.

This clonotype was found a few times. The genes are TRBV5-1 and TRBJ1-4; 7 bases match TRBD1. V shed 0 bases, J shed 7 bases, and the junction held 6 bases outside the gene matches. Germline V gene lookup returns CDR1 SGHRS and CDR2 YFSETQ. The CDR3 spans 15 residues. DNA for the CDR3: TGCGCCAGCAGCTTGGGACAGGGTTTAAGTGAAAAACTGTTTTTT. It is translated as CASSLGQGLSEKLFF.

The chain carries TRBV4-1 and TRBJ1-1, with D maybe TRBD1 (6 bases). Germline V gives CDR1 MGHRA, CDR2 YSYEKL. The V end was cut by 2 bases, the J end by 1 base, with 11 bases between. This CDR3 has 15 residues. The CDR3 loop is CASSQNRVGNTEAFF. The CDR3, as DNA: TGCGCCAGCAGCCAAAACAGGGTAGGGAACACTGAAGCTTTCTTT.

V usage is TRBV6-1 and J usage is TRBJ2-2, with 9 bases aligning to TRBD1. The V segment lost 5 bases and the J segment 3 bases; nucleotides outside the gene matches: 4. The CDR3 loop spans 15 amino acids. CDR1 is MNHNS and CDR2 is SASEGT in the germline V gene. Written as DNA, the CDR3 is TGTGCCAGCAGTCGGACAGGGGAAGACACCGGGGAGCTGTTTTTT. Translating gives CASSRTGEDTGELFF.

J is TRBJ2-4 and V is TRBV6-2 or TRBV6-3; 7 bases align to TRBD2. The CDR3 length is 16 residues. After removal of 2 bases from V and 9 bases from J, the junction contained 13 bases not matched to a gene. Germline V lookup: CDR1 MNHEY, CDR2 SVGEGT. The CDR3 spells CASSYRASGPLGIQYF. In nucleotides, the CDR3 is TGTGCCAGCAGTTACAGGGCTAGCGGTCCTTTAGGCATTCAGTACTTC.

This clonotype was found a few times. The chain joins TRBV20-1 to TRBJ2-5, with TRBD2 matching 7 bases. The germline CDR1 and CDR2 sequences are DFQATT and SNEGSKA (reference sequence). V trimming: 0 bases; J trimming: 4 bases; junction bases outside the gene matches: 8. The CDR3 sequence is 15 residues long. CDR3 in amino acids: CSARDGGRGGETQYF. CDR3 bases: TGCAGTGCTAGAGATGGAGGGAGGGGTGGAGAGACCCAGTACTTC.

This clonotype was seen only a few times. The chain joins TRBV30 to TRBJ1-5; 7 positions agree with TRBD1. CDR1 and CDR2 from the germline V gene are GTSNPN and SVGIG (reference sequence). The V segment lost 0 bases and the J segment 7 bases; nucleotides outside the gene matches: 3. The length of the CDR3 is 13 residues. CDR3 amino acids: CAWSVQGFQPQHF. Written as DNA, the CDR3 is TGTGCCTGGAGTGTACAGGGGTTCCAGCCCCAGCATTTT. Combining the CDR3 with reference TRBV30 and TRBJ1-5 gives the whole variable domain SQTIHQWPATLVQPVGSPLSLECTVEGTSNPNLYWYRQAAGRGLQLLFYSVGIGQISSEVPQNLSASRPQDRQFILSSKKLLLSDSGFYLCAWSVQGFQPQHFGDGTRLSIL.

This clonotype turned up a few times. The chain couples TRBV5-1 to TRBJ2-7; D might be TRBD1 (6 bases). Germline V gives CDR1 SGHRS, CDR2 YFSETQ. The CDR3 totals 15 residues. Trimming removed 1 base from V and 4 bases from J, with 15 bases in between. CDR3 residues: CASSLIAGERYEQYF. CDR3 sequence (DNA): TGCGCCAGCAGCTTGATTGCAGGGGAGCGGTACGAGCAGTACTTC.

The rearrangement joins TRBV4-1 to TRBJ1-3; the D is unclear. The V gene's germline CDR1 is MGHRA and CDR2 YSYEKL. CDR3 size: 18 residues. The V end lost 0 bases, the J end lost 2 bases, and 17 bases lay between the germline ends. The CDR3 spells CASSQDWNSAHTGNTIYF. The CDR3 DNA reads as TGCGCCAGCAGCCAAGATTGGAACTCAGCCCACACTGGAAACACCATATATTTT.

The chain employs TRBV20-1 and TRBJ2-7; D is unresolved. The CDR3 has 14 amino acids. The germline V gene has CDR1 DFQATT and CDR2 SNEGSKA (reference sequence). V was cut by 0 bases and J by 0 bases, with 9 bases left in between. The CDR3, as DNA: TGCAGTGCTAGAGATATCGTCAGCTCCTACGAGCAGTACTTC. Translated, it gives CSARDIVSSYEQYF.

The J gene is TRBJ2-2, the V gene TRBV10-1; 8 bases align to TRBD1. The germline CDR1 and CDR2 sequences are WNHNN and SYGVQD (reference sequence). J lost 4 bases, V lost 7 bases, and 2 bases had no gene match. The CDR3 runs to 13 residues. CDR3 residues: CASKDRVTGELFF. DNA for the CDR3: TGCGCCAGCAAGGACAGGGTCACCGGGGAGCTGTTTTTT.

The chain combines TRBV9 with TRBJ1-6, with no clear D. The CDR3 is 14 residues long. Germline values: CDR1 SGDLS, CDR2 YYNGEE. Trimming removed 1 base from V and 6 bases from J, with 8 bases in between. The CDR3 nucleotides read TGTGCCAGCAGCGTAAACAGACTTAATTCACCCCTCCACTTT. Translating gives CASSVNRLNSPLHF. The full variable domain, rest sourced from reference TRBV9 and TRBJ1-6, is DSGVTQTPKHLITATGQRVTLRCSPRSGDLSVYWYQQSLDQGLQFLIQYYNGEERAKGNILERFSAQQFPDLHSELNLSSLELGDSALYFCASSVNRLNSPLHFGNGTRLTVT.

This clonotype was seen a handful of times. The chain is built from TRBV6-6 and TRBJ2-7, with 12 bases lining up with TRBD2. Losses at the gene ends were 5 bases for V and 2 bases for J; bases not matched to a gene: 7. The CDR3 is made up of 16 amino acids. From germline, CDR1 is MNHNY and CDR2 SVGAGI (reference sequence). This CDR3 is CASSTGTSGRTYEQYF. The DNA of the CDR3 is TGTGCCAGCAGTACTGGGACTAGCGGGCGAACCTACGAGCAGTACTTC.

This chain links TRBV2 with TRBJ1-2; 10 bases align to TRBD1. CDR3 length: 13 amino acids. J was trimmed by 4 bases and V by 7 bases; bases with no gene match: 3. Germline lookup yields CDR1 SNHLY and CDR2 FYNNEI. The CDR3 is CASKGDRGYGYTF. DNA for the CDR3: TGTGCCAGCAAAGGGGACAGGGGCTATGGCTACACCTTC.

V gene TRBV19 combines with J gene TRBJ2-5; TRBD2 is a possible D gene (6 bases). Germline V lookup: CDR1 LNHDA, CDR2 SQIVND (reference sequence). Trimming removed 4 bases at V and 7 bases at J, with 10 bases between. The CDR3 is made up of 12 amino acids. CDR3 coding DNA: TGTGCCAGTAGTACATCGCGGGGGACCCAGTACTTC. It encodes CASSTSRGTQYF.

This clonotype has more than one count but fewer than ten. This chain connects TRBV29-1 to TRBJ1-2; tentatively, D is TRBD1 (5 bases). V lost 5 bases, J lost 5 bases, and 18 bases lay in between. Germline CDR1 reads SQVTM; CDR2 reads ANQGSEA. The CDR3 is made up of 14 amino acids. CDR3 loop: CSVIPGLGSYGYTF. The CDR3 coding sequence is TGCAGCGTTATACCGGGACTCGGGTCGTATGGCTACACCTTC.

This rearrangement joins TRBV12-3 or TRBV12-4 to TRBJ1-5; TRBD1 is a possible D gene (5 bases). The CDR3 loop spans 14 amino acids. Trimming left V 3 bases short and J 5 bases short, with 11 bases between. For the CDR3, the DNA is TGTGCCAGCAGTTTGGGGGGGTCCCATCAGCCCCAGCATTTT. Amino acids: CASSLGGSHQPQHF.

This sequence joins TRBV20-1 and TRBJ1-5, with D possibly TRBD1 on 5 matching bases. Trimming cost V 1 base and J 2 bases, with 15 bases left between them. Germline lookup yields CDR1 DFQATT and CDR2 SNEGSKA (reference sequence). The CDR3 sequence is 16 residues long. CDR3 sequence: CSARGDPTQGNQPQHF. The CDR3 DNA reads as TGCAGTGCTAGAGGGGACCCAACCCAGGGCAATCAGCCCCAGCATTTT.

V gene TRBV28 combines with J gene TRBJ2-7, with D maybe TRBD1 (6 bases). From germline, CDR1 is MDHEN and CDR2 SYDVKM. This CDR3 has 14 residues. Trimming pared 6 bases from V and 1 base from J, leaving 13 bases between. CDR3 residues: CASRRQAGSYEQYF. In DNA, the CDR3 is TGTGCCAGCAGGAGACAGGCCGGATCCTACGAGCAGTACTTC.

V usage is TRBV20-1 and J usage is TRBJ1-2, with a possible D match to TRBD1 (5 bases). V was trimmed by 0 bases and J by 2 bases, leaving 10 bases between them. The CDR3 consists of 14 residues. Germline values: CDR1 DFQATT, CDR2 SNEGSKA (reference sequence). CDR3 DNA sequence: TGCAGTGCTAGAGATACAGGTGGGAACTATGGCTACACCTTC. Translated, it gives CSARDTGGNYGYTF.

At least ten counts were recorded for this clonotype. The J gene is TRBJ2-5, the V gene TRBV28; D not certain. The V gene lost 7 bases and the J gene lost 5 bases, with 14 bases spanning the gap. The CDR3 covers 13 residues. CDR1 and CDR2 from the germline V gene are MDHEN and SYDVKM. CDR3 DNA sequence: TGTGCCAGCAAAGCACTCGCGAGGGAGACCCAGTACTTC. Its protein is CASKALARETQYF.

The sample holds a few counts of this clonotype. CDR3 protein: CASSLWGTTNEKLFF. In nucleotides, the CDR3 is TGTGCCAGCAGCTTATGGGGGACCACTAATGAAAAACTGTTTTTT. The chain employs TRBV7-9 and TRBJ1-4; weak D call: TRBD1 (5 bases). V dropped 2 bases and J dropped 2 bases, with 9 bases sitting between them. CDR3 size: 15 residues. The germline V gene has CDR1 SEHNR and CDR2 FQNEAQ (reference sequence).

This chain connects TRBV29-1 to TRBJ1-4, with D possibly matching TRBD1 (6 bases). V dropped 3 bases and J dropped 7 bases, with 15 bases sitting between them. The germline V gene has CDR1 SQVTM and CDR2 ANQGSEA. The CDR3 is 14 residues long. This CDR3 is CSVEVWGPPEKLFF. As DNA, the CDR3 is TGCAGCGTTGAGGTCTGGGGGCCTCCTGAAAAACTGTTTTTT.

The rearrangement uses TRBV7-3 and TRBJ2-1, with a possible D match to TRBD1 (6 bases). The V end was cut by 4 bases, the J end by 5 bases, with 15 bases between. This CDR3 has 15 residues. The germline V gene encodes CDR1 SGHTA and CDR2 FQGTGA. CDR3 coding DNA: TGTGCCAGCAGCTCATCCGGGACATACAACAATGAGCAGTTCTTC. It codes for CASSSSGTYNNEQFF.

The chain couples TRBV20-1 to TRBJ1-2; the D is unclear. The CDR3 length is 15 residues. Germline V gene lookup returns CDR1 DFQATT and CDR2 SNEGSKA (reference sequence). V was pared by 5 bases and J by 2 bases, with 18 bases between. CDR3: CSAWTRTFPNYGYTF. The DNA of the CDR3 is TGCAGTGCTTGGACCAGAACTTTTCCCAACTATGGCTACACCTTC.

The chain has TRBV6-6 and TRBJ2-2; D is ambiguous. Trimming took off 6 bases at V and 16 bases at J, with 15 bases between the two ends. CDR3 size: 11 residues. Looked up from germline, CDR1 is MNHNY and CDR2 is SVGAGI (reference sequence). CDR3 amino acids: CASSYLNGRFF. The CDR3 DNA is TGTGCCAGCAGCTATCTCAACGGGCGGTTTTTT.

The rearrangement links TRBV12-5 to TRBJ2-5, with unresolved D. The J call is uncertain, as TRBJ2-1 better fits the DNA end. In germline, CDR1 is LGHNT, CDR2 FRNRAP. The CDR3 spans 15 residues. The CDR3 region is CASGFAYPVQDEQFF. Here the CDR3 DNA reads TGTGCTAGTGGTTTTGCCTACCCCGTTCAAGATGAGCAGTTCTTC.

This chain connects TRBV5-1 to TRBJ2-5, with D unclear. V gave up 0 bases and J gave up 1 base, with 16 bases separating them. The CDR3 consists of 17 residues. CDR1 SGHRS and CDR2 YFSETQ come from the germline V gene. CDR3 region: CASSLVPVGSSQETQYF. The CDR3 DNA reads TGCGCCAGCAGCTTGGTACCTGTAGGGTCATCCCAAGAGACCCAGTACTTC.

The rearrangement links TRBV7-2 to TRBJ2-5; possible D gene TRBD2, 6 bases. Per the germline V gene, CDR1 is SGHTA and CDR2 is FQGNSA. Trimming left V 5 bases short and J 1 base short, with 14 bases between. The CDR3 covers 15 residues. CDR3 coding DNA: TGTGCCAGCAGCCGCCAGGCGGGGATCCAAGAGACCCAGTACTTC. Translated, it gives CASSRQAGIQETQYF.